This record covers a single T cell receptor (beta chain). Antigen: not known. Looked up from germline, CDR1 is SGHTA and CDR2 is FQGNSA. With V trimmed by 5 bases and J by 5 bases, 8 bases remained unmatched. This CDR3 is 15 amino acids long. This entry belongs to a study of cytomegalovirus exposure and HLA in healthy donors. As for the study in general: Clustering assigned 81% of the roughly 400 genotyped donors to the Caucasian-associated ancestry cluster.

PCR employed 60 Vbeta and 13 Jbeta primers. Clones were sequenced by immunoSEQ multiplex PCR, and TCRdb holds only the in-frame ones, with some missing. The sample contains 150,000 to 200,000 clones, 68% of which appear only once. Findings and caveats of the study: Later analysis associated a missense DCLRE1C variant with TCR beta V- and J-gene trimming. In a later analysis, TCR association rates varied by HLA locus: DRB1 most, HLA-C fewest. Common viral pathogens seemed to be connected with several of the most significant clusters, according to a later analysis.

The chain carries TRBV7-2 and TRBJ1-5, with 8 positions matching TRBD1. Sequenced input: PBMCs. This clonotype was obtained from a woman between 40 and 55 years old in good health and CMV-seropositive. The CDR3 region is CASSETGQDYQPQHF. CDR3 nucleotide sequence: TGTGCCAGCAGCGAGACGGGACAGGACTATCAGCCCCAGCATTTT.